These 30 T cell receptor beta chains came from one sample sequenced in a study of response to subunit inactivated influenza vaccine. Each CDR3 protein gets one entry after TCRdb re-called the RT-PCR reads with MiXCR. The sample lists 800,000 to 1,000,000 distinct CDR3 sequences, approximately 21% seen once, with roughly 10% in the top ten. Sequenced material: PBMCs from blood, taken around 5 days after vaccination. Receptor source: a man over 45 who received an inactivated influenza vaccine.

The chain links TRBV5-1 to TRBJ2-1, with 8 bases lining up with TRBD1. The ends lost 4 bases at V and 6 bases at J; junction bases unmatched: 3. This CDR3 has 13 residues. Looked up from germline, CDR1 is SGHRS and CDR2 is YFSETQ. The CDR3 DNA reads TGCGCCAGCAGCACCGACAGGGGCAATGAGCAGTTCTTC. This sequence encodes CASSTDRGNEQFF. The whole variable domain, remainder taken from reference TRBV5-1 and TRBJ2-1, is KAGVTQTPRYLIKTRGQQVTLSCSPISGHRSVSWYQQTPGQGLQFLFEYFSETQRNKGNFPGRFSGRQFSNSRSEMNVSTLELGDSALYLCASSTDRGNEQFFGPGTRLTVL.

The chain is built from TRBV6-5 and TRBJ2-7; D remains ambiguous. Germline V gene sequence: CDR1 MNHEY, CDR2 SVGAGI. The CDR3 loop spans 15 amino acids. V was trimmed by 0 bases and J by 3 bases, leaving 12 bases between them. CDR3 amino acids: CASSYSLPRFYEQYF. CDR3 in DNA: TGTGCCAGCAGTTACTCGCTTCCCAGGTTCTACGAGCAGTACTTC.

The chain is built from TRBV28 and TRBJ1-2, with D unclear. Trimming removed 8 bases from V and 2 bases from J, with 9 bases in between. The CDR3 spans 12 residues. From germline, CDR1 is MDHEN and CDR2 SYDVKM. In nucleotides, the CDR3 is TGTGCCAGCGGATCCGGAAACTATGGCTACACCTTC. Its protein is CASGSGNYGYTF.

CDR3 loop: CASSPTRWGRNQETQYF. The CDR3 region has the DNA TGTGCCAGCAGCCCCACCCGTTGGGGGCGGAACCAAGAGACCCAGTACTTC. This chain links TRBV7-9 with TRBJ2-5; maybe TRBD1 (6 bases). The germline V gene has CDR1 SEHNR and CDR2 FQNEAQ (reference sequence). CDR3 length: 17 residues. Between the trimmed V and J ends, which lost 5 bases and 0 bases, there was a span of 19 bases.

This clonotype came up a few times. The V call is TRBV27, the J call TRBJ2-1, with D possibly being TRBD1 (5 bases). Trimming left V 1 base short and J 4 bases short, with 8 bases between. Germline CDR1 and CDR2: MNHEY and SMNVEV (reference sequence). There are 14 residues in the CDR3. As DNA, the CDR3 is TGTGCCAGCAGTTTATTTCAGGGTTACAATGAGCAGTTCTTC. Amino acids: CASSLFQGYNEQFF.

The CDR3 sequence is CASSYAASGGLYEQYF. CDR3 in DNA: TGTGCCAGCAGTTACGCGGCTAGCGGGGGGTTATACGAGCAGTACTTC. The genes are TRBV6-5 and TRBJ2-7; TRBD2 aligns across 11 bases. This CDR3 spans 16 amino acids. The junction had 7 bases not matched to a gene; V was cut back by 2 bases and J by 4 bases. From germline, CDR1 is MNHEY and CDR2 SVGAGI.

This clonotype was counted only a few times. The CDR3 sequence: CASRTGTGGWETQYF. The CDR3 DNA reads as TGTGCCAGCAGAACCGGGACAGGGGGTTGGGAGACCCAGTACTTC. The J gene is TRBJ2-5, the V gene TRBV5-6, with 11 positions matching TRBD1. The CDR3 is 15 amino acids. The J segment lost 5 bases and the V segment lost 5 bases, leaving 8 bases of the junction unmatched. Germline lookup yields CDR1 SGHDT and CDR2 YYEEEE. Looking up the rest from reference TRBV5-6 and TRBJ2-5 gives the full variable domain: DAGVTQSPTHLIKTRGQQVTLRCSPKSGHDTVSWYQQALGQGPQFIFQYYEEEERQRGNFPDRFSGHQFPNYSSELNVNALLLGDSALYLCASRTGTGGWETQYFGPGTRLLVL.

The chain employs TRBV5-1 and TRBJ2-1, with D perhaps matching TRBD2 (6 bases). Trimming removed 4 bases from V and 3 bases from J, with 14 bases in between. Germline CDR1 reads SGHRS; CDR2 reads YFSETQ. The CDR3 runs to 15 residues. The CDR3 loop reads CASSPDSGGYNEQFF. As DNA, the CDR3 is TGCGCCAGCAGCCCAGATAGCGGAGGCTACAATGAGCAGTTCTTC.

J is TRBJ2-5 and V is TRBV7-9; 9 bases line up with TRBD1. Germline V gene sequence: CDR1 SEHNR, CDR2 FQNEAQ (reference sequence). There are 14 residues in the CDR3. J lost 0 bases, V lost 5 bases, and 1 base had no gene match. This chain's CDR3 is CASSGTGNQETQYF. CDR3 coding DNA: TGTGCCAGCAGCGGGACAGGGAACCAAGAGACCCAGTACTTC.

The chain combines TRBV5-1 with TRBJ2-5; TRBD1 matches at 9 bases. Trimming cost V 8 bases and J 1 base; bases outside gene matches: 9. The CDR3 consists of 15 residues. The germline V gene encodes CDR1 SGHRS and CDR2 YFSETQ. In nucleotides, the CDR3 is TGCGCCAGTGCCTTTGCGACAGGGGGCCAAGAGACCCAGTACTTC. It is translated as CASAFATGGQETQYF.

The rearrangement uses TRBV7-9 and TRBJ1-4, with 7 bases identical to TRBD1. Germline CDR1 and CDR2: SEHNR and FQNEAQ (reference sequence). The CDR3 has 15 residues. J was trimmed by 6 bases and V by 5 bases; bases with no gene match: 9. CDR3 residues: CASSKDRGRDEKLFF. The CDR3 DNA sequence: TGTGCCAGCAGCAAAGATAGGGGGCGAGATGAAAAACTGTTTTTT.

Many counts were recorded for this clonotype. This chain uses TRBV28 with TRBJ2-7, with 9 bases fitting TRBD1. CDR3 length: 15 residues. The germline V gene has CDR1 MDHEN and CDR2 SYDVKM. Trimming removed 5 bases from V and 4 bases from J; junction bases left unmatched: 9. The CDR3 bases are TGTGCCAGCAGTCATACAGGGGGCACTCATTACGAGCAGTACTTC. Residues: CASSHTGGTHYEQYF.

This clonotype was seen a handful of times. The chain combines TRBV2 with TRBJ2-5; the match to TRBD1 covers 8 bases. CDR1 SNHLY and CDR2 FYNNEI come from the germline V gene. The CDR3 runs 12 residues. J lost 5 bases, V lost 10 bases, and 6 bases had no gene match. As DNA, the CDR3 is TGTGCCACCGAAACAGGGGGGGAGACCCAGTACTTC. Its translation: CATETGGETQYF.

This clonotype was counted a few times. The J gene is TRBJ2-7, the V gene TRBV5-1; TRBD1 matches at 8 bases. CDR1 and CDR2 (germline): SGHRS, YFSETQ. Germline trimming cut 0 bases from V and 9 bases from J; bases unmatched to any gene: 11. The CDR3 covers 15 residues. The CDR3 spells CASSLGGQGVPGQYF. The CDR3 DNA reads as TGCGCCAGCAGCTTGGGTGGACAGGGCGTTCCCGGGCAGTACTTC.

The chain links TRBV13 to TRBJ2-3, with 12 bases lining up with TRBD2. This CDR3 spans 20 amino acids. Germline assignment: CDR1 PRHDT and CDR2 FYEKMQ (reference sequence). Trimming cost V 1 base and J 5 bases; bases outside gene matches: 16. The DNA of the CDR3 is TGTGCCAGCAGCTTAGCGGACGGACTAGCGGGACCTACTAGCTTAGATACGCAGTATTTT. As protein: CASSLADGLAGPTSLDTQYF.

This clonotype was counted between two and nine times. The V gene is TRBV27, the J gene TRBJ2-3; 11 nucleotides match TRBD2. Germline lookup yields CDR1 MNHEY and CDR2 SMNVEV (reference sequence). V lost 3 bases, J lost 2 bases, and 7 bases stayed unmatched. The CDR3 has 17 amino acids. CDR3 protein: CASSFSSGRILTDTQYF. As DNA, the CDR3 is TGTGCCAGCAGTTTCTCTAGCGGGAGGATACTCACAGATACGCAGTATTTT.

The rearrangement joins TRBV7-3 to TRBJ2-5, with 7 bases aligning to TRBD2. The CDR3 runs to 14 residues. Trimming at V came to 1 base and at J to 4 bases, leaving 3 bases not matched to a gene. CDR1 and CDR2 (germline): SGHTA, FQGTGA. The CDR3 bases are TGTGCCAGCAGCTTAAACCCGGGGGGAGAGACCCAGTACTTC. Encoded protein: CASSLNPGGETQYF.

The genes are TRBV20-1 and TRBJ2-7; 8 bases are a match to TRBD2. This CDR3 contains 14 residues. Germline trimming cut 0 bases from V and 1 base from J; bases unmatched to any gene: 2. Germline V gene lookup returns CDR1 DFQATT and CDR2 SNEGSKA (reference sequence). The CDR3 DNA sequence: TGCAGTGCTAGAGATTTAGCGGGGTCCTACGAGCAGTACTTC. This gives the protein CSARDLAGSYEQYF.

The chain is built from TRBV20-1 and TRBJ2-5, with D maybe TRBD2 (6 bases). Germline V gives CDR1 DFQATT, CDR2 SNEGSKA (reference sequence). The CDR3 totals 13 residues. The V gene lost 2 bases and the J gene lost 4 bases, with 11 bases spanning the gap. The CDR3 DNA reads TGCAGTGCTAGATGGCAGGGAGGAGAGACCCAGTACTTC. Its protein is CSARWQGGETQYF.

The J gene is TRBJ1-1, the V gene TRBV5-1; D not certain. V gave up 0 bases and J gave up 8 bases, with 23 bases separating them. This CDR3 region has 17 residues. Germline V lookup: CDR1 SGHRS, CDR2 YFSETQ. CDR3 region: CASSLDTPYTLKTEAFF. CDR3 sequence (DNA): TGCGCCAGCAGCTTGGATACCCCCTACACACTCAAAACCGAAGCTTTCTTT.

V is TRBV20-1 and J is TRBJ1-6, with a possible D match to TRBD1 (5 bases). The V gene lost 1 base and the J gene lost 1 base, with 8 bases spanning the gap. The CDR3 covers 15 residues. CDR1 is DFQATT, CDR2 SNEGSKA, per germline (reference sequence). CDR3 nucleotide sequence: TGCAGTGCTAGAGCCGAGGGGTCCTATAATTCACCCCTCCACTTT. Its protein product is CSARAEGSYNSPLHF.

This clonotype appeared a few times. The rearrangement links TRBV3-1 to TRBJ1-1; D gene uncertain. The CDR3 contains 12 residues. Germline assignment: CDR1 LGHDT and CDR2 YNNKEL (reference sequence). With 0 bases removed from V and 7 bases from J, the gap between germline ends came to 6 bases. CDR3: CASSQDLVEAFF. In nucleotides, the CDR3 is TGTGCCAGCAGCCAAGATTTGGTTGAAGCTTTCTTT.

The chain uses TRBV4-3 and TRBJ2-1, with D possibly TRBD2 on 5 matching bases. The CDR3 runs 18 residues. CDR1 LGHNA and CDR2 YSLEER come from the germline V gene. Trimming left V 0 bases short and J 3 bases short, with 18 bases between. CDR3: CASSQEARSSGGYNEQFF. The CDR3 DNA follows: TGCGCCAGCAGCCAAGAGGCCAGATCCTCAGGAGGCTACAATGAGCAGTTCTTC.

The chain uses TRBV5-1 and TRBJ1-4; D not certain. The CDR3 length is 15 residues. Germline CDR1 is SGHRS and CDR2 is YFSETQ. V lost 0 bases, J lost 4 bases, and 10 bases lay in between. For the CDR3, the DNA is TGCGCCAGCAGCTTGGGGACGGGGATTAATGAAAAACTGTTTTTT. Protein sequence: CASSLGTGINEKLFF.

A few counts support this clonotype. The V and J genes are TRBV20-1 and TRBJ2-7, with TRBD2 identical over 7 bases. Germline V gene data show CDR1 as DFQATT and CDR2 as SNEGSKA (reference sequence). V was pared by 5 bases and J by 7 bases, with 14 bases of the junction left unmatched. The CDR3 covers 14 residues. The CDR3 DNA reads as TGCAGTGCTGCCCAGCGGGACGGGGTTAAAGAGCAGTACTTC. It encodes CSAAQRDGVKEQYF.

The rearrangement uses TRBV5-6 and TRBJ1-5; D unresolved. The germline CDR1 and CDR2 sequences are SGHDT and YYEEEE. Deletions cut 0 bases from V and 3 bases from J, with 7 bases between. The CDR3 consists of 14 residues. CDR3 nucleotide sequence: TGTGCCAGCAGCTTGGAGTCTGCCAATCAGCCCCAGCATTTT. Its protein product is CASSLESANQPQHF.

This clonotype has only a few counts. The rearrangement uses TRBV29-1 and TRBJ2-7; unclear D gene. This CDR3 is built from 14 residues. The V end was cut by 0 bases, the J end by 6 bases, with 15 bases between. Germline V gives CDR1 SQVTM, CDR2 ANQGSEA. The CDR3 region is CSVEDRAGRGEQYF. The CDR3 DNA reads as TGCAGCGTTGAAGATCGGGCAGGTCGAGGCGAGCAGTACTTC.

This clonotype was seen a few times. The CDR3 bases are TGCAGTGCTTCGTCCGGGGGCGCGGGCACAGATACGCAGTATTTT. Translated: CSASSGGAGTDTQYF. V usage is TRBV20-1 and J usage is TRBJ2-3, with D possibly called TRBD1 or TRBD2 (6 bases each). V was pared by 5 bases and J by 1 base, with 16 bases between. In germline, CDR1 is DFQATT, CDR2 SNEGSKA (reference sequence). This CDR3 is built from 15 residues.

Worth noting for this clonotype: Germline and junction disagree at one end, which may indicate a read error. The chain combines TRBV7-2 with TRBJ2-5, with TRBD2 matching 10 bases. The CDR3 length is 17 residues. Germline-derived CDR1 and CDR2 are SGHTA and FQGNSA. In nucleotides, the CDR3 is TGTGCCTGCAGTCAGCTTTCGGCTAGCGGGGGACAAGAGACCCAGTACTTC. Its protein is CACSQLSASGGQETQYF.

The rearrangement uses TRBV27 and TRBJ1-2; no clear D gene. The germline V gene has CDR1 MNHEY and CDR2 SMNVEV (reference sequence). The CDR3 is 13 residues long. Between the trimmed V and J ends, which lost 4 bases and 5 bases, there was a span of 11 bases. CDR3 protein: CASSSHGPYGYTF. As DNA, the CDR3 is TGTGCCAGCAGTTCCCACGGCCCTTATGGCTACACCTTC.